Presented here are 10 T cell receptor beta chains from one specimen sequenced in a study of monozygotic twins with cystic fibrosis. The method was immunoSEQ multiplex PCR; TCRdb's version includes in-frame clones alone and lacks a portion of them. The sample shows 25,000 to 30,000 clones, about nine tenths of them seen only once. Sequencing used blood. These receptors came from a girl aged 2-10 years with cystic fibrosis.

Only a few counts were recorded for this clone. J is TRBJ1-6 and V is TRBV25-1; tentatively, D is TRBD1 (6 bases). Between the trimmed V and J ends, which lost 6 bases and 7 bases, there was a span of 7 bases. This CDR3 has 12 amino acids. Germline V gene lookup returns CDR1 MGHDK and CDR2 SYGVNS. The DNA of the CDR3 is TGTGCCAGCAGCGGACAGAATTCACCCCTCCACTTT. Residues: CASSGQNSPLHF.

The rearrangement joins TRBV19 to TRBJ2-7; D is possibly TRBD2 (5 bases). Per the germline V gene, CDR1 is LNHDA and CDR2 is SQIVND (reference sequence). The CDR3 runs 13 residues. The ends were cut back, 6 bases at V and 0 bases at J, with 9 bases in the middle. CDR3 sequence reads: CASRPTSSYEQYF. CDR3 DNA: TGTGCCAGTAGACCAACTAGCTCCTACGAGCAGTACTTC.

This clone was seen a single time. Here the CDR3 reads CASSGPGQGRYEQYF. For the CDR3, the DNA is TGTGCCAGCAGCGGCCCGGGACAGGGGCGCTACGAGCAGTACTTC. This chain joins TRBV7-2 and TRBJ2-7; 10 bases match TRBD1. The CDR3 contains 15 residues. J lost 3 bases, V lost 5 bases, and 7 bases had no gene match. In germline, CDR1 is SGHTA, CDR2 FQGNSA.

The chain carries TRBV30 and TRBJ2-1, with a possible D match to TRBD2 (5 bases). This CDR3 is 11 amino acids long. Between the trimmed V and J ends, which lost 3 bases and 9 bases, there was a span of 9 bases. Germline V gives CDR1 GTSNPN, CDR2 SVGIG (reference sequence). CDR3 residues: CAWSERLEQFF. The CDR3 DNA reads TGTGCCTGGAGCGAGCGGCTTGAGCAGTTCTTC.

The chain has TRBV9 and TRBJ2-4; 10 nucleotides agree with TRBD1. This CDR3 region has 17 residues. Trimming took 5 bases from V and 0 from J; bases not matched to a gene: 8. The V gene's germline CDR1 is SGDLS and CDR2 YYNGEE. The CDR3, as DNA: TGTGCCAGCAGTGGGACAGGGGAAGGGGTAGCCAAAAACATTCAGTACTTC. Amino acid sequence: CASSGTGEGVAKNIQYF. Variable domain in full (rest from reference TRBV9 and TRBJ2-4): DSGVTQTPKHLITATGQRVTLRCSPRSGDLSVYWYQQSLDQGLQFLIQYYNGEERAKGNILERFSAQQFPDLHSELNLSSLELGDSALYFCASSGTGEGVAKNIQYFGAGTRLSVL.

This chain connects TRBV20-1 to TRBJ2-5; D gene uncertain. V lost 3 bases to trimming and J lost 4 bases, with 6 bases between them. This CDR3 contains 11 residues. Germline V gene sequence: CDR1 DFQATT, CDR2 SNEGSKA (reference sequence). In DNA form, the CDR3 reads TGCAGTGCTAGGGTATCAGAGACCCAGTACTTC. Translation: CSARVSETQYF.

The V and J genes are TRBV21-1 and TRBJ1-1. TRBV21-1 is a pseudogene locus. This CDR3 contains 15 residues. Here the CDR3 reads CASSNSRQGPTEAFF. As DNA, the CDR3 is TGTGCCAGCAGCAACTCCCGGCAGGGACCCACTGAAGCTTTCTTT.

The chain joins TRBV18 to TRBJ2-3; D is unresolved. The CDR3 spans 16 residues. Germline V gene lookup returns CDR1 KGHSH and CDR2 LQKENI. The V and J ends lost 3 bases and 0 bases respectively, with 13 bases between them. The CDR3 coding sequence is TGTGCCAGCTCACCTGGTCTCAGAACTAGCACAGATACGCAGTATTTT. This translates into CASSPGLRTSTDTQYF.

The chain combines TRBV4-3 with TRBJ1-2; D uncertain. Germline CDR1 LGHNA, CDR2 YSLEER. Trimming removed 0 bases from V and 3 bases from J, with 17 bases in between. The CDR3 is made up of 17 amino acids. This CDR3 is CASSQEIPSRAYYGYTF. The CDR3 nucleotides are TGCGCCAGCAGCCAAGAAATTCCTTCCCGGGCATACTATGGCTACACCTTC.

The rearrangement links TRBV29-1 to TRBJ1-6, with 7 nucleotides matching TRBD1. The CDR3 runs 21 residues. In germline, CDR1 is SQVTM, CDR2 ANQGSEA. Trimming cost V 2 bases and J 2 bases; bases outside gene matches: 21. The CDR3 loop is CSVEPVATLRGRVTYNSPLHF. Here the CDR3 DNA reads TGCAGCGTTGAACCAGTTGCCACGCTCAGGGGGAGAGTCACCTATAATTCACCCCTCCACTTT.